This TCR beta chain was recorded in a study of blood T cell repertoires in COVID-19. Original analysis: By means of reference gene primer amplification, nucleated cell counts were estimated. The assay was immunoSEQ multiplex PCR, and TCRdb's table has in-frame clones only and misses some. Clone size and the V and J calls come from that table; the DNA yielded D and trimming. This table holds 70,000 to 95,000 clones, roughly 90% found once. Germline loops: CDR1 SEHNR, CDR2 FQNEAQ (reference sequence). The CDR3 has 13 residues. With 0 bases removed from V and 5 bases from J, the gap between germline ends came to 7 bases.

The TCR was taken from a man aged 50-59 years with COVID-19, enrolled during active disease. What was sequenced was peripheral blood. The rearrangement links TRBV7-9 to TRBJ2-5; D not certain. CDR3 amino acids: CASSLAGRETQYF. The CDR3 bases are TGTGCCAGCAGCTTAGCCGGTCGGGAGACCCAGTACTTC.